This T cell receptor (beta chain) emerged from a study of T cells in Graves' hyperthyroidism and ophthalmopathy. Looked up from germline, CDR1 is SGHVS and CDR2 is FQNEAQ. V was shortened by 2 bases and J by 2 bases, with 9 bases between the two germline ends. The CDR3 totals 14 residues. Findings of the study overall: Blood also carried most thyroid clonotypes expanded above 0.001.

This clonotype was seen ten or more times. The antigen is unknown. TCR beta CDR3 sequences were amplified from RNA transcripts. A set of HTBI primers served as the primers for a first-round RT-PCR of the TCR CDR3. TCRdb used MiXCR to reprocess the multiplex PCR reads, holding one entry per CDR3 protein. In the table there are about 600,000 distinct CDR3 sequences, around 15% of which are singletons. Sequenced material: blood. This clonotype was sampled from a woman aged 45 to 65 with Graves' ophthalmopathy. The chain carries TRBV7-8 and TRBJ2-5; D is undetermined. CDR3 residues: CASSLISPQETQYF. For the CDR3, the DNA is TGTGCCAGCAGCTTAATCTCCCCGCAAGAGACCCAGTACTTC.